Sequencing of this T cell receptor beta chain was carried out in a study of T cells in Graves' hyperthyroidism and ophthalmopathy (dated by TCRdb to about 2019). Study-level background: Peripheral blood samples were taken at the time of initial diagnosis, prior to any treatment. To identify distinguishing TCR V-J signatures, a discovery cohort of about a hundred patients was used, comprising 43 with Graves' ophthalmopathy and under 60 with stable Graves' hyperthyroidism. For training and testing, the roughly 97 patients in the discovery cohort were randomly divided in a 7:3 ratio. Once sampling was done, hyperthyroidism patients were given methimazole at a starting dose of 30 mg daily, whereas ophthalmopathy patients were given high-dose intravenous methylprednisolone. In more than 5 Graves' hyperthyroidism patients, the study also compared T-cell repertoires from thyroid tissue with T-cell repertoires from blood. The paper describes TCR Vbeta CDR3 sequencing of 120 to 150 peripheral blood samples, made up of about 40 ophthalmopathy patients, some 80 hyperthyroidism patients and roughly 17 progressor patients. Prospective prediction of ophthalmopathy was tested in an independent validation cohort consisting of fewer than 20 hyperthyroidism patients and some 15 patients who later progressed to ophthalmopathy. What the work shows at the level of the full study, not this receptor alone: Sample size was not statistically predetermined, and blinding of investigators to group allocation was not performed. In validation, the model predicted progression to ophthalmopathy with around 71% sensitivity and 72% to 75% specificity, a median of about six months before onset. Most expanded thyroid clonotypes (frequency above 0.001) were also detected in blood, suggesting blood repertoires may reflect thyroid immune responses. In cross-validation, a model built on a 13 V-J signature told ophthalmopathy apart from stable hyperthyroidism with 87.88% sensitivity and roughly 81% specificity, and in testing the same model reached 80%/75%.

The TCR beta CDR3 regions were amplified from the RNA transcripts. The TCR CDR3 was subjected to a first round of RT-PCR using the HTBI primer set and the Qiagen OneStep RT-PCR kit. Libraries were constructed in a second round of multiplex PCR, after which size selection and purification were performed. Sequencing of the libraries was done on an Illumina HiSeq2000 using paired-end 100 bp reads. The authors' pipeline ran thus. SOAPnuke was used to process the raw data, removing reads that contained adapters or uncalled bases, had a mean Phred below 15, or lacked an exact match to the constant primer or identifier. High-quality paired reads were merged with COPE v1.2.5, and unique nucleotide sequences were defined as clonotypes. Clonotypes were aligned to IMGT TRBV, TRBD and TRBJ reference segments using MiTCR v1.1. Only V-J combinations with frequency above 0.0001, covering about 99% of repertoires, were analysed. The TCS score was defined as the ratio of F50 (clonal expansion) to E x V (chaos), calculated using BLOSUM62-based TCRdist between CDR3 peptides within each V-J. Welch's t-statistics and random forest reduced some 510 V-J features to some 14, which were used in a naive Bayes classifier (R e1071). TCRdb itself trimmed the public reads at Q25 with fastp, ran MiXCR and retained productive beta chains. Duplicate CDR3 protein sequences are folded into a single record with the most common DNA and genes. TCRdb, rather than the study authors, made the V and J calls. Present in this sample are more than 300,000 distinct CDR3 sequences, around 13% of which were seen just once. 9.2% of the sample is taken by the ten largest.

Graves' hyperthyroidism was defined as stable when no progression to ophthalmopathy occurred over 18 months of follow-up. The hyperthyroidism patients were between 18 and 65 years old and newly diagnosed, with a disease duration of less than 2 months. Patients with uncontrolled infections, other autoimmune diseases, pregnancy or lactation were excluded. Diagnoses relied on clinical symptoms, serum thyroxine and TRAb, thyroid ultrasound and orbital computed tomography. PBMCs were isolated from about 9 ml of fresh peripheral blood by Ficoll-Paque density gradient centrifugation. Trizol reagent was used to extract total RNA, and RNA quality was then checked on an Agilent 2100 Bioanalyzer. Reading the germline V gene gives CDR1 SGHTA and CDR2 FQGNSA. Including cysteine and phenylalanine, the CDR3 has 13 amino acids. Of all the DNA, just the CDR3 is kept, 39 bases in frame from base 1. Points on this clonotype: This receptor's antigen is unknown. A read error is possible here, since a much larger clone lies one base away.

The chain employs TRBV7-2 and TRBJ2-1; 7 bases in the middle match TRBD1. The clonotype comes from a woman between 18 and 29 years old with Graves' hyperthyroidism. Sequenced material: blood. The sequenced DNA is TGTGCCGGCAGTCGGGACAGAATCAATGAGCAGTTCTTC. Translation gives CAGSRDRINEQFF.